Listed below are T cell receptor beta chains from one sample, sequenced in a study of identical twins. TCRdb analysed the 5' RACE reads with MiXCR anew, one entry per CDR3 protein. Counted here are nearly 900,000 distinct CDR3 sequences, about 12% occurring once; the ten biggest clones make up 1.5% to 2%. This sample also appeared in a second study, on yellow fever vaccine responses in identical twins.

Sequenced material: PBMCs. The origin of the receptors is a woman under 30 in good health. Each CDR3 is given with its conserved first and last residue. The size field is filled for only some rows; it gives once, few, many or a size class.

v_gene: TRBV20-1
j_gene: TRBJ2-5
abundance: .
CDR3aa: CSARDQGLSSETQYF

v_gene: TRBV20-1
j_gene: TRBJ1-1
abundance: .
CDR3aa: CSARDPRGHTEAFF

v_gene: TRBV14
j_gene: TRBJ2-1
abundance: few
CDR3aa: CASSQVGSGEQFF

v_gene: TRBV6-1
j_gene: TRBJ2-6
abundance: .
CDR3aa: CASSADGSGANVLTF

v_gene: TRBV12-3/TRBV12-4
j_gene: TRBJ2-5
abundance: few
CDR3aa: CASSLLAKATQYF

v_gene: TRBV10-3
j_gene: TRBJ2-5
abundance: many
CDR3aa: CAISDYSLQETQYF

v_gene: TRBV6-1
j_gene: TRBJ1-4
abundance: .
CDR3aa: CASSRDRGDEKLFF

v_gene: TRBV20-1
j_gene: TRBJ2-2
abundance: few
CDR3aa: CSAESQQNTGELFF

v_gene: TRBV11-2
j_gene: TRBJ2-3
abundance: .
CDR3aa: CASSPQAGGPTDTQYF

v_gene: TRBV12-3/TRBV12-4
j_gene: TRBJ1-4
abundance: many
CDR3aa: CASSPSTGFEKLFF

v_gene: TRBV7-9
j_gene: TRBJ2-5
abundance: few
CDR3aa: CASSPPSGGVQETQYF

v_gene: TRBV6-1
j_gene: TRBJ2-6
abundance: .
CDR3aa: CASTKSLSGANVLTF

v_gene: TRBV12-3/TRBV12-4
j_gene: TRBJ2-3
abundance: .
CDR3aa: CASSPGGLSDTQYF

v_gene: TRBV20-1
j_gene: TRBJ2-5
abundance: .
CDR3aa: CSATQGSETQYF

v_gene: TRBV11-2
j_gene: TRBJ1-4
abundance: .
CDR3aa: CASSWTDNNEKLFF

v_gene: TRBV15
j_gene: TRBJ2-3
abundance: .
CDR3aa: CATSIGGTDTQYF

v_gene: TRBV20-1
j_gene: TRBJ1-5
abundance: few
CDR3aa: CSARFARGYLDQPQHF

v_gene: TRBV12-3/TRBV12-4
j_gene: TRBJ2-4
abundance: many
CDR3aa: CASSLRDRVNIQYF

v_gene: TRBV12-3/TRBV12-4
j_gene: TRBJ2-6
abundance: .
CDR3aa: CASIPSKGSSGANVLTF

v_gene: TRBV12-3/TRBV12-4
j_gene: TRBJ2-1
abundance: .
CDR3aa: CASSLGVRHNEQFF

v_gene: TRBV3-1
j_gene: TRBJ2-2
abundance: .
CDR3aa: CASTRGGVNTGELFF

v_gene: TRBV5-8
j_gene: TRBJ1-3
abundance: many
CDR3aa: CASSSRGEGNTIYF

v_gene: TRBV5-6
j_gene: TRBJ2-7
abundance: few
CDR3aa: CASSLARGFQEGTYEQYF

v_gene: TRBV5-1
j_gene: TRBJ2-7
abundance: .
CDR3aa: CARLGQVISGRTYEQYF

v_gene: TRBV3-1
j_gene: TRBJ2-5
abundance: .
CDR3aa: CASSQETRETQYF

v_gene: TRBV10-3
j_gene: TRBJ2-3
abundance: .
CDR3aa: CARSGSTDTQYF

v_gene: TRBV6-1
j_gene: TRBJ2-3
abundance: .
CDR3aa: CASKSRNTQYF

v_gene: TRBV7-6
j_gene: TRBJ1-2
abundance: few
CDR3aa: CASSLQGGEGYTF

v_gene: TRBV23-1
j_gene: TRBJ2-3
abundance: .
CDR3aa: CASLLSHRQGALGDTQYF

v_gene: TRBV14
j_gene: TRBJ2-3
abundance: .
CDR3aa: CASSPLAVSLTDTQYF

v_gene: TRBV12-3/TRBV12-4
j_gene: TRBJ1-5
abundance: .
CDR3aa: CASRGPYSNQPQHF

v_gene: TRBV11-2
j_gene: TRBJ1-1
abundance: .
CDR3aa: CASSFERTEAFF

v_gene: TRBV24-1
j_gene: TRBJ2-6
abundance: .
CDR3aa: CATSDSISGANVLTF

v_gene: TRBV5-1
j_gene: TRBJ1-1
abundance: few
CDR3aa: CASSQDRGLTEAFF

v_gene: TRBV12-3/TRBV12-4
j_gene: TRBJ1-1
abundance: few
CDR3aa: CASNIIDILDTEAFF

v_gene: TRBV5-1
j_gene: TRBJ2-1
abundance: many
CDR3aa: CASSSRTSGNNEQFF

v_gene: TRBV7-9
j_gene: TRBJ2-1
abundance: .
CDR3aa: CASSSRDSSYNEQFF

v_gene: TRBV27
j_gene: TRBJ2-1
abundance: few
CDR3aa: CASSHTPILAVSYNEQFF

v_gene: TRBV20-1
j_gene: TRBJ2-5
abundance: .
CDR3aa: CSAGTSALTKETQYF

v_gene: TRBV5-1
j_gene: TRBJ2-6
abundance: .
CDR3aa: CASSSTGGSGANVLTF

v_gene: TRBV4-1
j_gene: TRBJ1-5
abundance: .
CDR3aa: CASSRGTGDQPQHF

v_gene: TRBV24-1
j_gene: TRBJ2-3
abundance: once
CDR3aa: CATSAPNRGATDTQYF

v_gene: TRBV7-8
j_gene: TRBJ1-5
abundance: many
CDR3aa: CASSSYSLLGNQPQHF

v_gene: TRBV6-5
j_gene: TRBJ2-3
abundance: .
CDR3aa: CASSYPRTSGRAVGVPQYF

v_gene: TRBV10-3
j_gene: TRBJ2-3
abundance: many
CDR3aa: CAITTSGRPDTQYF

v_gene: TRBV7-1
j_gene: TRBJ2-3
abundance: .
CDR3aa: CASSSAGRVPSGKLFSPTDTQYF

v_gene: TRBV6-5
j_gene: TRBJ2-1
abundance: .
CDR3aa: CASSYSIVTDGEQFF

v_gene: TRBV7-7
j_gene: TRBJ2-5
abundance: .
CDR3aa: CASSNNQGRGETQYF

v_gene: TRBV18
j_gene: TRBJ2-3
abundance: few
CDR3aa: CASSPPFRGPSTDTQYF